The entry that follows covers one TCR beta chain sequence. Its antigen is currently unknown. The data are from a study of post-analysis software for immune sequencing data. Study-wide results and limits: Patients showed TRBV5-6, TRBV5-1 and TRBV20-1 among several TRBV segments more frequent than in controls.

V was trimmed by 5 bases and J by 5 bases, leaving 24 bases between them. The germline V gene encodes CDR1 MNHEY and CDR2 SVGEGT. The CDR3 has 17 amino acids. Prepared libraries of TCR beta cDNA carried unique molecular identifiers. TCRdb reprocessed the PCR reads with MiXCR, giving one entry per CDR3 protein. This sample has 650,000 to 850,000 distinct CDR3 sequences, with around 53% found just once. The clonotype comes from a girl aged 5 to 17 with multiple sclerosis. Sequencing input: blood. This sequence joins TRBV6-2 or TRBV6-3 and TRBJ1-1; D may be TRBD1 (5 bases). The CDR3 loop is CASSSPGRLRGKTEAFF. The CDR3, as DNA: TGTGCCAGCAGTAGCCCGGGACGACTTCGGGGAAAAACTGAAGCTTTCTTT.